Reported below is one TCR beta chain. The source of the sample is a study of blood T cell repertoires in COVID-19. Overall study: Samples came from the United States, Italy and Spain, spanning acute and convalescent COVID-19. The analysed material was cDNA or gDNA that came from T cells, B-cell-depleted T cells, or PBMCs.

This CDR3 comprises 15 residues. V lost 4 bases to trimming and J lost 3 bases; unmatched junction nucleotides: 1. CDR1 and CDR2 (germline): MGHRA, YSYEKL. Under the authors' procedure: Nucleated cell number was recorded as an estimate derived from reference gene primer amplification. Assay used: immunoSEQ multiplex PCR; TCRdb lists only in-frame clones, some missing. That table furnishes V, J and clone size, whereas the DNA furnished D and trimming. The table shows over 85,000 clones, with 85% occurring only once. The sequence was obtained from an elderly man with acute or convalescent COVID-19. The material sequenced was peripheral blood. The V and J genes are TRBV4-1 and TRBJ1-5, with 12 bases matching TRBD1. CDR3 residues: CASSRGQGANQPQHF. In DNA form, the CDR3 reads TGCGCCAGCAGCCGGGGACAGGGGGCCAATCAGCCCCAGCATTTT.